This TCR beta chain was identified during a study of cytomegalovirus exposure and HLA in healthy donors. Amplification used 60 Vbeta primers and 13 Jbeta primers. Method: immunoSEQ multiplex PCR; TCRdb's copy keeps in-frame clones and lacks some. Counted here are 70,000 to 80,000 clones, less than 80% occurring once; the ten biggest clones make up around 8.9%. Germline CDR1 is MNHEY and CDR2 is SMNVEV (reference sequence). The CDR3 is 12 residues long. This clone has just one count. At one end, the junction sequence differs from germline, possibly due to a read error. This same CDR3 is encoded by further DNA sequences in the sample.

Material: PBMCs. V is TRBV27 and J is TRBJ1-2; 8 nucleotides line up with TRBD1. The sequence came from a woman aged 40 to 50 in good health and CMV-seropositive. CDR3 in amino acids: CASSLTGGGYTF. CDR3 in DNA: TGTGCCAGCAGTCTAACAGGGGGTGGCTATACCTTC.